This T cell receptor beta chain originates from a study of T cells in Graves' hyperthyroidism and ophthalmopathy. General study points: Among thyroid clonotypes expanded above 0.001, most also appeared in blood.

Germline values: CDR1 KGHSH, CDR2 LQKENI. Trimming took 1 base from V and 9 from J; bases not matched to a gene: 22. CDR3 length equals 20 residues. Regions amplified from RNA transcripts were the TCR beta CDR3 regions. TCR CDR3 underwent first-round RT-PCR with the HTBI primer set. TCRdb redid the calling of the multiplex PCR reads with MiXCR, one entry per CDR3 protein. This sample has roughly 750,000 distinct CDR3 sequences; roughly 15% occur once, and the top ten carry under 9.5%. A note on this clonotype: The antigen remains undetermined.

This clonotype was sampled from a man between 18 and 29 years old with Graves' hyperthyroidism. Sequencing was performed on blood. This chain uses TRBV18 with TRBJ2-1; 9 bases agree with TRBD2. CDR3 sequence: CASSPRLGIFSGRGASEQFF. CDR3 nucleotide sequence: TGTGCCAGCTCACCACGGCTGGGTATTTTTAGCGGGAGAGGGGCGAGTGAGCAGTTCTTC. Full variable domain (outside the CDR3, taken from reference TRBV18 and TRBJ2-1): NAGVMQNPRHLVRRRGQEARLRCSPMKGHSHVYWYRQLPEEGLKFMVYLQKENIIDESGMPKERFSAEFPKEGPSILRIQQVVRGDSAAYFCASSPRLGIFSGRGASEQFFGPGTRLTVL.